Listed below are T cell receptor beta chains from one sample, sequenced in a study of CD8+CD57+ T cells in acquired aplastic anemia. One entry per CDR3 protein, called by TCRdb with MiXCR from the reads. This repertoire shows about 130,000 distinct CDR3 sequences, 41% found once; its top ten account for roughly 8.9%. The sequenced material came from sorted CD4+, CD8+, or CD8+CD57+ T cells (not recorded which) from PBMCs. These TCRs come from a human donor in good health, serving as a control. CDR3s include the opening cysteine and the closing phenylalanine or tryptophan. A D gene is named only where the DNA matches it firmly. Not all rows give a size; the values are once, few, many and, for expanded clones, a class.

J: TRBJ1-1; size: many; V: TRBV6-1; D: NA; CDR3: CASSLESNTEAFF; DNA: TGTGCCAGCAGTCTCGAGTCGAACACTGAAGCTTTCTTT
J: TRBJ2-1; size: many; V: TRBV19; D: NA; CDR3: CASSIFNEQFF; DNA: TGTGCCAGTAGTATTTTCAATGAGCAGTTCTTC
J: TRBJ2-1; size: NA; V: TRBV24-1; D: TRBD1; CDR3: CATSDGGQGYGEQFF; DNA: TGTGCCACCAGTGACGGGGGACAGGGGTACGGCGAGCAGTTCTTC
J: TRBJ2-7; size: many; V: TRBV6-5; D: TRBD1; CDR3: CASSSQGATSYEQYF; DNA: TGTGCCAGCAGTTCCCAGGGGGCAACGTCCTACGAGCAGTACTTC
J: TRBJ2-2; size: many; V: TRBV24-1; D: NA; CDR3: CATTSTGNTGELFF; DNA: TGTGCCACCACTAGTACAGGGAACACCGGGGAGCTGTTTTTT
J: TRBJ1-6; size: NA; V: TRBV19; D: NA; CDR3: CASIRAPNSPLHF; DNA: TGTGCCAGTATCAGAGCCCCCAATTCACCCCTCCACTTT
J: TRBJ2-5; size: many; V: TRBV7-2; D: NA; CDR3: CASSLGIQETQYF; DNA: TGTGCCAGCAGCTTAGGGATCCAAGAGACCCAGTACTTC
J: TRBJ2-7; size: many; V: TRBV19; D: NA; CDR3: CASSIRLFYEQYF; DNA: TGTGCCAGTAGTATTCGACTGTTTTACGAGCAGTACTTC
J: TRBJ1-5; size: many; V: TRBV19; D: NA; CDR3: CASSIGGGGNQPQHF; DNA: TGTGCCAGTAGTATAGGGGGAGGGGGCAATCAGCCCCAGCATTTT
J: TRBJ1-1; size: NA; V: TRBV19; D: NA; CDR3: CASSMGLGGMNTEAFF; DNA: TGTGCCAGTAGTATGGGGTTAGGTGGGATGAACACTGAAGCTTTCTTT
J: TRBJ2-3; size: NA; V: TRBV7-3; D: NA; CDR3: CASSLTLGRSDTQYF; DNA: TGTGCCAGCAGCTTAACGCTTGGTAGGAGTGATACGCAGTATTTT
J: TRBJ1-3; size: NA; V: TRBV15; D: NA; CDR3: CATSRGTGISGNTIYF; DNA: TGTGCCACCAGCAGAGGAACAGGGATCTCTGGAAACACCATATATTTT
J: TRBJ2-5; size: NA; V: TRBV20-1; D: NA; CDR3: CSAREWGGQETQYF; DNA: TGCAGTGCTAGAGAATGGGGTGGACAAGAGACCCAGTACTTC
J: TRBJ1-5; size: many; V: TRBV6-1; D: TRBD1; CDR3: CASRHQTGGNQPQHF; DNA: TGTGCCAGCAGACACCAGACAGGGGGCAATCAGCCCCAGCATTTT
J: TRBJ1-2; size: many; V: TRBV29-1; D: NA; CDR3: CSVEGQAVSYGYTF; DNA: TGCAGCGTTGAAGGTCAGGCGGTTAGCTATGGCTACACCTTC
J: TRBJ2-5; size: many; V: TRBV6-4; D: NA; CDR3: CASSEIWGRGETQYF; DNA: TGTGCCAGCAGTGAGATTTGGGGAAGGGGAGAGACCCAGTACTTC
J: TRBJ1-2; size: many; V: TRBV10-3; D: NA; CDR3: CAISESVRGSTNYGYTF; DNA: TGTGCCATCAGTGAGTCGGTCAGGGGTTCTACTAACTATGGCTACACCTTC
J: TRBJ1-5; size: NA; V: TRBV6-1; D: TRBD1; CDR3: CASRLGQGVAQPQHF; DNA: TGTGCCAGCAGACTGGGACAGGGGGTGGCTCAGCCCCAGCATTTT
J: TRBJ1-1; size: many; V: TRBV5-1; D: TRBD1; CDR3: CASSLGSGGGNTEAFF; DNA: TGCGCCAGCAGCTTGGGTTCAGGGGGTGGTAACACTGAAGCTTTCTTT
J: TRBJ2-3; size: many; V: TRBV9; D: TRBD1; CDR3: CASSVSTTWTGTQYF; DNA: TGTGCCAGCAGCGTATCGACCACATGGACAGGTACGCAGTATTTT
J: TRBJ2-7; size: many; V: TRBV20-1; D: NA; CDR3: CSARDFRGQPREQYF; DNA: TGCAGTGCTAGAGATTTTCGGGGGCAACCCCGCGAGCAGTACTTC
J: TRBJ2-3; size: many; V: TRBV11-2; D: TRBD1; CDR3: CASSLDRGSTDTQYF; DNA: TGTGCCAGCAGCTTGGACAGGGGAAGCACAGATACGCAGTATTTT
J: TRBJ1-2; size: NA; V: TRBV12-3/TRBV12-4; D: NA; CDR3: CASSRATLTGRGGYTF; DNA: TGTGCCAGCAGCCGAGCGACCCTAACAGGGAGAGGTGGCTACACCTTC
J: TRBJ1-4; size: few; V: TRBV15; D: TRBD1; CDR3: CATSRDRGREKLFF; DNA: TGTGCCACCAGCAGGGACAGGGGGCGCGAAAAACTGTTTTTT
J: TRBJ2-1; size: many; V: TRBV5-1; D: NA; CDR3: CASSLFAGEPGNEQFF; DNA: TGCGCCAGCAGCTTGTTTGCAGGGGAGCCCGGCAATGAGCAGTTCTTC
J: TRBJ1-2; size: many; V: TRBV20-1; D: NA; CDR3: CSARRTPTNYGYTF; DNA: TGCAGTGCTAGGAGGACCCCCACTAACTATGGCTACACCTTC
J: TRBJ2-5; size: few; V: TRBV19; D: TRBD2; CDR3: CASATGLAGGYQETQYF; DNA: TGTGCCAGTGCAACCGGACTAGCGGGAGGCTACCAAGAGACCCAGTACTTC
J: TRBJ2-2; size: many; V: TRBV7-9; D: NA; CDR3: CASSLVAGKTGELFF; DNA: TGTGCCAGCAGCTTAGTGGCAGGGAAAACCGGGGAGCTGTTTTTT
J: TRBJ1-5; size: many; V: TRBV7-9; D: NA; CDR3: CASSLLGGNQPQHF; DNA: TGTGCCAGCAGCTTACTCGGGGGCAATCAGCCCCAGCATTTT
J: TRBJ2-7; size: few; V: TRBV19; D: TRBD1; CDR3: CASSISSPGQGYEQYF; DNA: TGTGCCAGTAGTATATCTTCCCCGGGACAGGGCTACGAGCAGTACTTC
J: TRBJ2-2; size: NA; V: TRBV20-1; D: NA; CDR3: CSARTHKGCANTGELFF; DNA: TGCAGTGCTAGAACACATAAGGGCTGTGCGAACACCGGGGAGCTGTTTTTT
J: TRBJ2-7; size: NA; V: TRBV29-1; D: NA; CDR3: CSVEGVSSPYEQYF; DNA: TGCAGCGTTGAAGGGGTTTCGTCACCTTACGAGCAGTACTTC
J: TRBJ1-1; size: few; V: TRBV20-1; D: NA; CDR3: CSARVGGGGTEAFF; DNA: TGCAGTGCTAGGGTCGGGGGCGGAGGTACTGAAGCTTTCTTT
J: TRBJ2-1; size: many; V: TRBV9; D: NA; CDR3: CASSVAPWGSSYNEQFF; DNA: TGTGCCAGCAGCGTGGCCCCCTGGGGGAGCTCCTACAATGAGCAGTTCTTC
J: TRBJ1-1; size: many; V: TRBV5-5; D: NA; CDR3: CASSWMGSNTEAFF; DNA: TGTGCCAGCAGCTGGATGGGGAGCAACACTGAAGCTTTCTTT
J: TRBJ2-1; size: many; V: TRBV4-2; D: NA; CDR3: CASSAGAVPSYNEQFF; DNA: TGTGCCAGCAGCGCGGGGGCGGTGCCCTCCTACAATGAGCAGTTCTTC
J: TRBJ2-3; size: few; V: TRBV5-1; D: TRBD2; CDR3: CASSLGRAGPGSGSPTDTQYF; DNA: TGCGCCAGCAGCTTGGGACGTGCGGGCCCGGGTAGCGGGAGTCCTACAGATACGCAGTATTTT
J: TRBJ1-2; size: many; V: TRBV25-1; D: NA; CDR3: CASSDRGYGYTF; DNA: TGTGCCAGCAGTGACAGAGGGTATGGCTACACCTTC
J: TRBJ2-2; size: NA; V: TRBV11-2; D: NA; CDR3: CASSAWGPPPAGELFF; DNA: TGTGCCAGCAGCGCCTGGGGCCCCCCCCCGGCCGGGGAGCTGTTTTTT
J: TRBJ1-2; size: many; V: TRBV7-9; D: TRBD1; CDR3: CASSLTQGEIYGYTF; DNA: TGTGCCAGCAGCTTAACGCAGGGGGAGATCTATGGCTACACCTTC
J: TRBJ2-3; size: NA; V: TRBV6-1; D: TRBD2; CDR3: CASSRGLATTADTQYF; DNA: TGTGCCAGCAGCCGAGGACTAGCCACTACGGCAGATACGCAGTATTTT
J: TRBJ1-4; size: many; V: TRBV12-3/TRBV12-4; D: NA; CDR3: CASSLGLTTNEKLFF; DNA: TGTGCCAGCAGTTTAGGGCTCACAACTAATGAAAAACTGTTTTTT
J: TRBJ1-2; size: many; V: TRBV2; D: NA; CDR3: CASSDGYGYTF; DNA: TGTGCCAGCAGTGACGGGTATGGCTACACCTTC
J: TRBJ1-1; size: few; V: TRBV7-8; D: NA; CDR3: CASSQGNAPRDYTEAFF; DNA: TGTGCCAGCAGCCAGGGGAACGCTCCTCGTGACTACACTGAAGCTTTCTTT
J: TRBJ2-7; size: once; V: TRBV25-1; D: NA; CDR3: CASSARDGGGRSDEQYF; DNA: TGTGCCAGCAGTGCTAGAGATGGGGGCGGGAGATCGGACGAGCAGTACTTC
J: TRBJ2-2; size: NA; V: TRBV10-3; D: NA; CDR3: CAGSTLLSGELFF; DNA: TGTGCCGGCAGTACCCTCTTGTCCGGGGAGCTGTTTTTT
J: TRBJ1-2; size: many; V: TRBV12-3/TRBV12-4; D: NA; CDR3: CASSLSVPHGYTF; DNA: TGTGCCAGCAGTTTATCAGTCCCCCATGGCTACACCTTC
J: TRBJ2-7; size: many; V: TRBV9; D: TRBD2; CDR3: CASSVGTSGPTYEQYF; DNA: TGTGCCAGCAGCGTGGGGACTAGCGGACCGACCTACGAGCAGTACTTC
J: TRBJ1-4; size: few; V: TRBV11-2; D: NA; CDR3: CASSSSTQEIGDEKLFF; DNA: TGTGCCAGCAGCTCGTCCACTCAGGAGATTGGAGATGAAAAACTGTTTTTT
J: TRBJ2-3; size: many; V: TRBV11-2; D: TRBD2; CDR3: CASSFRAGGGTDTQYF; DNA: TGTGCCAGCAGCTTTCGAGCGGGGGGAGGCACAGATACGCAGTATTTT
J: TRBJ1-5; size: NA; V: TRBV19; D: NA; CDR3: CASSPRGEYQPQHF; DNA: TGTGCCAGTAGCCCTCGGGGGGAGTATCAGCCCCAGCATTTT